This note documents a single TCR beta chain sequence. What it recognizes is unknown. This record comes from a study of CD8+ T cells in alopecia areata. Germline CDR1 reads SQVTM; CDR2 reads ANQGSEA. The CDR3 has 14 amino acids. V was cut by 2 bases and J by 2 bases, with 9 bases left in between. Study observations and caveats: In scalp and blood, many expanded lesional clones persisted during tofacitinib. Lesional scalp, especially alopecia totalis/universalis, showed higher clonality than normal scalp.

cDNA serving as the sequencing template came from extracted, reverse transcribed RNA. Profiled with immunoSEQ multiplex PCR; TCRdb holds only in-frame clones, not every one. The sample gives 200,000 to 250,000 clones, 43% of which show up once; roughly 2.6% is in the top ten. The treatment is: oral pan-JAK inhibitor, 5-10 mg twice daily. Patients with alopecia areata provided lesional scalp punch biopsies as well as peripheral blood. This receptor was obtained from a human donor with alopecia areata. Material: CD4+ T cells sorted from blood, obtained around week 37, from a patient treated with tofacitinib. This chain joins TRBV29-1 and TRBJ2-2; D might be TRBD1 (5 bases). The CDR3 reads CSVERQRNTGELFF. DNA of the CDR3: TGCAGCGTTGAACGACAGAGAAACACCGGGGAGCTGTTTTTT.